The 10 T cell receptor beta chains below were found in one sample sequenced in a study of long-term antiretroviral therapy in people with HIV. Samples were assayed with immunoSEQ v3.0 at survey level. The protocol was immunoSEQ multiplex PCR, while the TCRdb copy is restricted to in-frame clones and leaves out a portion. The sample records about 35,000 clones, roughly 79% being singletons. Here the sequenced sample was unsorted PBMCs, taken 3 years after starting antiretroviral therapy. Receptor source: a man aged 45 to 65 with HIV.

V usage is TRBV6-5 and J usage is TRBJ2-7; maybe TRBD1 (5 bases). This CDR3 is built from 13 residues. V gave up 2 bases and J gave up 3 bases, with 8 bases separating them. Germline CDR1 is MNHEY and CDR2 is SVGAGI. The CDR3: CASSYGQRYEQYF. The DNA of the CDR3 is TGTGCCAGCAGTTACGGACAACGCTACGAGCAGTACTTC.

This chain uses TRBV7-2 with TRBJ1-2; 7 positions agree with TRBD1. Germline loops: CDR1 SGHTA, CDR2 FQGNSA. Trimming took 2 bases from V and 3 from J; bases not matched to a gene: 12. This CDR3 is 17 amino acids long. This CDR3 reads CASSLTSRWQGDYGYTF. Written as DNA, the CDR3 is TGTGCCAGCAGCTTAACATCAAGGTGGCAGGGGGACTATGGCTACACCTTC.

Of note for this clone: One junction end disagrees with the germline gene, perhaps due to a read error. The chain carries TRBV7-2 and TRBJ2-3; 11 bases fit TRBD2. The CDR3 sequence is 16 residues long. CDR1 and CDR2 (germline): SGHTA, FQGNSA. This CDR3 reads CASRLGLAGSTDTQYF. The CDR3 coding sequence is TGTGCCAGCAGGTTAGGACTAGCGGGCAGCACAGATACGCAGTATTTT.

The CDR3 bases are TGTGCCAGCAGTCTTTCGGCGGGGAATCAGCCCCAGCATTTT. It yields the protein CASSLSAGNQPQHF. The V and J genes are TRBV6-5 and TRBJ1-5; unclear D gene. Trimming cost V 5 bases and J 4 bases, with 12 bases left between them. This CDR3 is built from 14 residues. Germline-derived CDR1 and CDR2 are MNHEY and SVGAGI.

J is TRBJ2-1 and V is TRBV7-9, with a weak D call TRBD1 (6 bases). The V end was cut by 1 base, the J end by 7 bases, with 11 bases between. The CDR3 is made up of 14 amino acids. Germline lookup yields CDR1 SEHNR and CDR2 FQNEAQ (reference sequence). CDR3 sequence (DNA): TGTGCCAGCAGCTTAGTCAACAGGGAAAATGAGCAGTTCTTC. It is translated as CASSLVNRENEQFF. Using reference TRBV7-9 and TRBJ2-1 for the parts outside the CDR3, the full variable domain is DTGVSQNPRHKITKRGQNVTFRCDPISEHNRLYWYRQTLGQGPEFLTYFQNEAQLEKSRLLSDRFSAERPKGSFSTLEIQRTEQGDSAMYLCASSLVNRENEQFFGPGTRLTVL.

The chain recombines TRBV6-5 with TRBJ1-3; D is unresolved. Trimming cost V 2 bases and J 0 bases, with 8 bases left between them. The CDR3 is 15 amino acids. Germline CDR1 and CDR2: MNHEY and SVGAGI. CDR3 DNA: TGTGCCAGCAGTTACGGCCTGGGCTCTGGAAACACCATATATTTT. Its translation: CASSYGLGSGNTIYF.

The CDR3 spells CASSVQGVGEAFF. The CDR3 coding sequence is TGTGCCAGCAGCGTACAGGGGGTCGGTGAAGCTTTCTTT. The gene calls are TRBV9 and TRBJ1-1; 7 positions agree with TRBD1. The CDR3 sequence is 13 residues long. The V gene end was trimmed by 1 base and the J gene end by 7 bases; junction bases not matched to a gene: 4. Germline assignment: CDR1 SGDLS and CDR2 YYNGEE.

The gene calls are TRBV5-1 and TRBJ1-6, with TRBD1 as a possible D gene (5 bases). The CDR3 has 18 residues. In germline, CDR1 is SGHRS, CDR2 YFSETQ. With 1 base removed from V and 0 bases from J, the gap between germline ends came to 14 bases. The CDR3 is CASSLSGTASSYNSPLHF. In DNA form, the CDR3 reads TGCGCCAGCAGCTTGTCCGGGACGGCCAGCTCCTATAATTCACCCCTCCACTTT.

V usage is TRBV7-2 and J usage is TRBJ2-7; D gene ambiguous. Germline CDR1 SGHTA, CDR2 FQGNSA. The CDR3 totals 13 residues. V shed 6 bases and J shed 5 bases, with 14 bases lying between them. CDR3 sequence: CASSWNRQDEQYF. The CDR3 DNA is TGTGCCAGCAGTTGGAATAGGCAGGACGAGCAGTACTTC.

The chain recombines TRBV10-3 with TRBJ2-4; D is perhaps TRBD1 (5 bases). The CDR3 covers 16 residues. V was clipped by 2 bases and J by 0 bases, with 11 bases between them. Per the germline V gene, CDR1 is ENHRY and CDR2 is SYGVKD. The CDR3 loop reads CAISEGATLAKNIQYF. For the CDR3, the DNA is TGTGCCATCAGTGAGGGGGCTACCCTAGCCAAAAACATTCAGTACTTC.